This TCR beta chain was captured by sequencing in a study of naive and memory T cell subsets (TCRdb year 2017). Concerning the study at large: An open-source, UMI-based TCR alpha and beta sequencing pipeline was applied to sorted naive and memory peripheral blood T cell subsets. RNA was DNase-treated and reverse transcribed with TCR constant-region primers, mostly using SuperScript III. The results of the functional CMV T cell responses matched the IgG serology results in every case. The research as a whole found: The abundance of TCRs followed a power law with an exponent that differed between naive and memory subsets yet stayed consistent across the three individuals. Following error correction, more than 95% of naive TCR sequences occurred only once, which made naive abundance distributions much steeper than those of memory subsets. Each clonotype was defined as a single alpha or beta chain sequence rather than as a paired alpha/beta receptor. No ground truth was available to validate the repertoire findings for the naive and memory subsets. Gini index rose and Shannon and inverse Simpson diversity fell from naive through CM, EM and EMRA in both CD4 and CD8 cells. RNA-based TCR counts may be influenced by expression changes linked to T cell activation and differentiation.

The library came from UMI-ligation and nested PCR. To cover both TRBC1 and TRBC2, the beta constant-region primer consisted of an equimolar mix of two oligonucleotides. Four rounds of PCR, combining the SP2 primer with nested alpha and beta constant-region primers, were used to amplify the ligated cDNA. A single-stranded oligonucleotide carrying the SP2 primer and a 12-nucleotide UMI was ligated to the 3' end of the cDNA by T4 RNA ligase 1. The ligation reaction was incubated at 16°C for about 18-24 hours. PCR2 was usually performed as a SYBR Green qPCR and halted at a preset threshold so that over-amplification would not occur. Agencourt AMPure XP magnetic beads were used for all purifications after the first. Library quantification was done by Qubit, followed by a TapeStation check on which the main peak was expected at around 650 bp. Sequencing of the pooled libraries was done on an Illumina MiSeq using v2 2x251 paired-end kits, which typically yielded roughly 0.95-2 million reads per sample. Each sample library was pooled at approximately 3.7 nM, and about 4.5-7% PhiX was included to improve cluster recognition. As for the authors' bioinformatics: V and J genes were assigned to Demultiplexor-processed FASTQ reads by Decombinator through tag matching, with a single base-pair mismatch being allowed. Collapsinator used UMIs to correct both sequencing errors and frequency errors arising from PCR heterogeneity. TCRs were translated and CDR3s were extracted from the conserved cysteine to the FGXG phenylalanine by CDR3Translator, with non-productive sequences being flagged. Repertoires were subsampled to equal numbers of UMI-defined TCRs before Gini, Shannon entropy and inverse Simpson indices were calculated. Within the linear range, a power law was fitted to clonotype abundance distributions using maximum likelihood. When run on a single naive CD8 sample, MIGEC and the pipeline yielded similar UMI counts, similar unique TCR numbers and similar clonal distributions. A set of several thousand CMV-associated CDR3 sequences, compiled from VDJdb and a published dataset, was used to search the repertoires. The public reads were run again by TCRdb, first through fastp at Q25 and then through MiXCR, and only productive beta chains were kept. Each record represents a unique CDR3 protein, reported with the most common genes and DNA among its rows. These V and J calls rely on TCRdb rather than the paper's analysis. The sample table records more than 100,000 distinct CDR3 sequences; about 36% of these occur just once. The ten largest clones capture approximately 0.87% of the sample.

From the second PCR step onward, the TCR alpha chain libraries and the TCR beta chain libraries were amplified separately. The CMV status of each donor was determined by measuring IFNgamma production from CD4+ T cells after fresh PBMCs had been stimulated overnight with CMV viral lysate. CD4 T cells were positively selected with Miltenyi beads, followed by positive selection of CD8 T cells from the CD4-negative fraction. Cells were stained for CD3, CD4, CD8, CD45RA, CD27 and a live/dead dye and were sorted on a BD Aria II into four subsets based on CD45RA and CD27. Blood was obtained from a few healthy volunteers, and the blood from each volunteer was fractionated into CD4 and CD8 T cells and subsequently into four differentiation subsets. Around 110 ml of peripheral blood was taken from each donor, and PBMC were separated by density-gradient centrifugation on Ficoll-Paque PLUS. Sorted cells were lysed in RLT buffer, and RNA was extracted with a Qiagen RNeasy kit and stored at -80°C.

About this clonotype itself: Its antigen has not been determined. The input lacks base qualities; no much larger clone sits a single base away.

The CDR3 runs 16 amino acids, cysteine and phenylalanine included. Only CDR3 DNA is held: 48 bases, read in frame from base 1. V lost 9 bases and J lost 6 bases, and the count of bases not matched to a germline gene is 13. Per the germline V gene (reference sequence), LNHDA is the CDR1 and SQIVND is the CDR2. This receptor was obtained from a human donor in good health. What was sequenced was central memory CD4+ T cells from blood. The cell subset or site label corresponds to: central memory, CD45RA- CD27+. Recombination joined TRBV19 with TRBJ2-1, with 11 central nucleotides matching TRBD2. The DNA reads TGTGCCAGACAAAAAGGGGGGACTAGCGGTATCAATGAGCAGTTCTTC. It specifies CARQKGGTSGINEQFF.